The sequence of this T cell receptor (beta chain) was determined in a study of blood T cells in healthy people across ages. It was with a sample-barcoded 5' primer and a J-beta primer mix that a second PCR of roughly 7 to 12 cycles was run. MiXCR, applied by TCRdb to the 5' RACE reads, yields one record per CDR3 protein. The table shows under 800,000 distinct CDR3 sequences, with around a fifth occurring only once. The CDR3 runs 13 residues. V was shortened by 3 bases and J by 5 bases, with 12 bases between the two germline ends. Germline V gives CDR1 SGHRS, CDR2 YFSETQ. Concerning this clonotype itself: Antigen unknown.

Overall study findings and caveats: Among long-lived donors, naive CD4+ cells were more numerous and diversity higher than in aged donors.

The sequence derives from a man aged 65-85 years in good health. The sample was blood. V usage is TRBV5-1 and J usage is TRBJ2-7; no definite D call. The CDR3 here is CASSWVLGDEQYF. CDR3 nucleotide sequence: TGCGCCAGCAGCTGGGTTCTTGGGGACGAGCAGTACTTC. The entire variable domain, with the rest obtained from reference TRBV5-1 and TRBJ2-7, is as follows: KAGVTQTPRYLIKTRGQQVTLSCSPISGHRSVSWYQQTPGQGLQFLFEYFSETQRNKGNFPGRFSGRQFSNSRSEMNVSTLELGDSALYLCASSWVLGDEQYFGPGTRLTVT.